Listed here are 17 T cell receptor beta chains from one sample, sequenced in a study of T cells after yellow fever vaccination. One entry per CDR3 protein results from TCRdb running MiXCR on the 5' RACE reads. Of 200,000 or so distinct CDR3 sequences listed, approximately 6.7% are singletons. The starting material was CD4+ T cells sorted from PBMCs, obtained on the day of the yellow fever booster vaccination. These receptors were taken from a man between 25 and 39 years old who received the YFV17D yellow fever vaccine.

This clonotype has ten or more counts. The chain combines TRBV3-1 with TRBJ2-5; TRBD2 matches at 8 bases. The CDR3 spans 16 residues. Germline CDR1 LGHDT, CDR2 YNNKEL (reference sequence). The junction had 12 bases not matched to a gene; V was cut back by 8 bases and J by 1 base. CDR3 region: CASETRPSGFQETQYF. The CDR3 DNA follows: TGTGCCAGCGAAACTAGACCTAGCGGGTTCCAAGAGACCCAGTACTTC.

The chain joins TRBV20-1 to TRBJ1-2, with no clear D. Deletions cut 1 base from V and 1 base from J, with 10 bases between. Germline CDR1 DFQATT, CDR2 SNEGSKA (reference sequence). This CDR3 contains 14 residues. The CDR3 is CSARGRSSNYGYTF. CDR3 sequence (DNA): TGCAGTGCTAGAGGACGGAGCAGTAACTATGGCTACACCTTC.

This clonotype was seen more than once but under ten times. The rearrangement uses TRBV12-3 or TRBV12-4 and TRBJ1-2, with unresolved D. This CDR3 spans 13 amino acids. Deletions cut 10 bases from V and 2 bases from J, with 14 bases between. The CDR3 nucleotides are TGTGCCACCTCGGACGGGATGAACTATGGCTACACCTTC. It encodes CATSDGMNYGYTF.

This clonotype has only a few counts. The chain combines TRBV6-4 with TRBJ2-1, with TRBD2 matching over 12 bases. V trimming: 5 bases; J trimming: 1 base; junction bases outside the gene matches: 12. This CDR3 contains 19 residues. Looked up from germline, CDR1 is MRHNA and CDR2 is SNTAGT. DNA of the CDR3: TGTGCCAGCAGTACTCGGGCGGGACTAGCGGGTGTGTCCTACAATGAGCAGTTCTTC. Residues: CASSTRAGLAGVSYNEQFF.

This clonotype was seen repeatedly, ten times or more. This chain links TRBV7-2 with TRBJ2-5; 10 bases match TRBD1. CDR3 length equals 13 residues. Germline V gene lookup returns CDR1 SGHTA and CDR2 FQGNSA. The V and J ends lost 6 bases and 2 bases, in that order; junction bases with no gene match: 0. The CDR3 coding sequence is TGTGCCAGCAGGGGACAGGGGCAAGAGACCCAGTACTTC. Residues: CASRGQGQETQYF.

With respect to this clonotype: A read error may be the cause here, since a much bigger clone is one base away. CDR3 DNA: TGTGCCAGCAGCGTCCTGCGGGCCAAAGAGACCCAGTACTTC. It specifies CASSVLRAKETQYF. The rearrangement links TRBV7-9 to TRBJ2-5, with a tentative D call TRBD2 (5 bases). Looked up from germline, CDR1 is SEHNR and CDR2 is FQNEAQ (reference sequence). There are 14 residues in the CDR3. The V end lost 5 bases, the J end lost 3 bases, and 13 bases lay between the germline ends.

The table lists this clonotype with many counts. The gene calls are TRBV5-1 and TRBJ2-3, with D uncertain. This CDR3 has 15 amino acids. V was clipped by 1 base and J by 1 base, with 10 bases between them. The germline CDR1 and CDR2 sequences are SGHRS and YFSETQ. The CDR3 region is CASSLNPPGTDTQYF. In DNA form, the CDR3 reads TGCGCCAGCAGCTTGAATCCACCGGGCACAGATACGCAGTATTTT.

The table lists this clonotype with many counts. The V and J genes are TRBV27 and TRBJ1-1, with unresolved D. The CDR3 covers 14 residues. Between the trimmed V and J ends, which lost 3 bases and 4 bases, there was a span of 12 bases. Germline assignment: CDR1 MNHEY and CDR2 SMNVEV (reference sequence). DNA for the CDR3: TGTGCCAGCAGTTTGCATAGAGGTGCCACTGAAGCTTTCTTT. Translating gives CASSLHRGATEAFF.

This clonotype showed up just a few times. V usage is TRBV18 and J usage is TRBJ1-2, with D possibly TRBD1 on 5 matching bases. This CDR3 region has 14 residues. CDR1 KGHSH and CDR2 LQKENI come from the germline V gene. The V end was cut by 3 bases, the J end by 7 bases, with 15 bases between. The CDR3 DNA sequence: TGTGCCAGCTCACCCTCGACCGGGGCGCGTGGCTACACCTTC. Protein sequence: CASSPSTGARGYTF.

This clonotype was found many times. The chain uses TRBV5-1 and TRBJ2-4; a possible D gene is TRBD1 (6 bases). V was shortened by 0 bases and J by 3 bases, with 7 bases between the two germline ends. The germline V gene encodes CDR1 SGHRS and CDR2 YFSETQ. The CDR3 is 14 residues long. CDR3 amino acids: CASSLDRDKNIQYF. In DNA form, the CDR3 reads TGCGCCAGCAGCTTGGACAGGGACAAAAACATTCAGTACTTC.

The chain combines TRBV2 with TRBJ2-7; 14 nucleotides align to TRBD2. With V trimmed by 4 bases and J by 5 bases, 4 bases remained unmatched. In germline, CDR1 is SNHLY, CDR2 FYNNEI. This CDR3 contains 15 residues. In DNA form, the CDR3 reads TGTGCCAGCAGTGTGACTAGCGGGAGGGCCCACGAGCAGTACTTC. Protein: CASSVTSGRAHEQYF. Combining the CDR3 with reference TRBV2 and TRBJ2-7 gives the whole variable domain EPEVTQTPSHQVTQMGQEVILRCVPISNHLYFYWYRQILGQKVEFLVSFYNNEISEKSEIFDDQFSVERPDGSNFTLKIRSTKLEDSAMYFCASSVTSGRAHEQYFGPGTRLTVT.

This clonotype was seen a handful of times. The gene calls are TRBV10-3 and TRBJ2-3, with a tentative D call TRBD2 (6 bases). Trimming stripped 0 bases from V and 5 bases from J, with 18 bases between. CDR1 and CDR2 from the germline V gene are ENHRY and SYGVKD. The CDR3 extends over 17 amino acids. CDR3 bases: TGTGCCATCAGTGAGTCTAAAGGGAGGACCACTGGAGATACGCAGTATTTT. Translation gives CAISESKGRTTGDTQYF.

This clonotype showed up just a few times. The chain's CDR3 is CASSVEASMYEQYF. CDR3 coding DNA: TGTGCCAGCAGCGTAGAAGCGTCAATGTACGAGCAGTACTTC. The chain employs TRBV9 and TRBJ2-7; unclear D gene. Trimming removed 0 bases at V and 4 bases at J, with 11 bases between. The germline CDR1 and CDR2 sequences are SGDLS and YYNGEE. The CDR3 spans 14 residues.

This chain joins TRBV24-1 and TRBJ2-1, with D possibly being TRBD2 (5 bases). The germline V gene encodes CDR1 KGHDR and CDR2 SFDVKD. V lost 1 base, J lost 1 base, and 7 bases lay in between. This CDR3 comprises 15 residues. The CDR3 reads CATSDFRGSYNEQFF. DNA of the CDR3: TGTGCCACCAGTGATTTTCGGGGTTCCTACAATGAGCAGTTCTTC.

The V gene is TRBV5-4, the J gene TRBJ2-1; 10 bases line up with TRBD2. J was trimmed by 4 bases and V by 4 bases; bases with no gene match: 8. Germline loops: CDR1 SGHNT, CDR2 YYREEE (reference sequence). The length of the CDR3 is 16 residues. The CDR3 DNA reads TGTGCCAGCAGCCACATGAGCGGGAGGGATTACAATGAGCAGTTCTTC. It is translated as CASSHMSGRDYNEQFF.

Only a few counts were recorded for this clonotype. The V and J genes are TRBV5-6 and TRBJ2-5; 7 positions match TRBD1. Germline V gene data show CDR1 as SGHDT and CDR2 as YYEEEE. Trimming took 5 bases from V and 4 from J; bases not matched to a gene: 5. There are 13 residues in the CDR3. Written as DNA, the CDR3 is TGTGCCAGCAGATCTACAGGGGCAGAGACCCAGTACTTC. Encoded protein: CASRSTGAETQYF.

This chain joins TRBV4-2 and TRBJ2-7, with 11 bases fitting TRBD2. The CDR3 extends over 15 amino acids. J gave up 3 bases and V 2 bases, and 3 bases lay outside the gene matches. Per the germline V gene, CDR1 is LGHNA and CDR2 is YNFKEQ. The CDR3, as DNA: TGTGCCAGCAGCCAACTAACTAGCGGGAGCTACGAGCAGTACTTC. Amino acids: CASSQLTSGSYEQYF.